These 13 T cell receptor beta chains originate from one sample sequenced in a study of T cells in Graves' hyperthyroidism and ophthalmopathy. Amplification targeted TCR beta CDR3 regions from RNA transcripts. TCR CDR3 regions were first amplified by RT-PCR with HTBI primers. MiXCR, applied by TCRdb to the multiplex PCR reads, yields one record per CDR3 protein. The sample contains 600,000 to 900,000 distinct CDR3 sequences, roughly 15% of which appear only once. The sequenced material came from blood. The receptors were sampled from a man between 18 and 29 years old with Graves' hyperthyroidism.

The chain recombines TRBV20-1 with TRBJ2-3, with a weak D call TRBD2 (5 bases). With 5 bases removed from V and 4 bases from J, the gap between germline ends came to 13 bases. Looked up from germline, CDR1 is DFQATT and CDR2 is SNEGSKA (reference sequence). This CDR3 is built from 13 residues. CDR3 sequence: CSAGRGGSDTQYF. The CDR3 bases are TGCAGTGCTGGGAGAGGTGGGTCAGATACGCAGTATTTT.

There are many counts of this clonotype. The chain links TRBV28 to TRBJ2-1; 13 bases match TRBD2. With 3 bases clipped from V and 8 bases from J, the junction kept 4 bases outside the gene matches. In germline, CDR1 is MDHEN, CDR2 SYDVKM. This CDR3 spans 15 amino acids. DNA of the CDR3: TGTGCCAGCAGTTTGGGACTAGCGGGAACCCATGAGCAGTTCTTC. Its protein is CASSLGLAGTHEQFF.

The chain links TRBV27 to TRBJ2-3; D could derive from TRBD1 or TRBD2 (5 bases each). V lost 4 bases and J 5 bases, leaving 16 bases between the germline ends. CDR3 size: 15 residues. Germline V gene lookup returns CDR1 MNHEY and CDR2 SMNVEV (reference sequence). The CDR3 coding sequence is TGTGCCAGCAGTTCAGGGACCCGGCGAGGAGATACGCAGTATTTT. The encoded protein is CASSSGTRRGDTQYF.

This clonotype showed up many times. V gene TRBV28 combines with J gene TRBJ2-7; D gene ambiguous. Trimming left V 2 bases short and J 6 bases short, with 8 bases between. The CDR3 is 12 amino acids. The germline V gene encodes CDR1 MDHEN and CDR2 SYDVKM. CDR3 coding DNA: TGTGCCAGCAGTTTACAGCGCACCGAGCAGTACTTC. This gives the protein CASSLQRTEQYF.

Turning to this clonotype: A read error is likely, as this CDR3 ends without the conserved phenylalanine or tryptophan. V is TRBV11-2 and J is TRBJ2-7; unclear D gene. Germline CDR1 reads SGHAT; CDR2 reads FQNNGV. The CDR3 is made up of 13 amino acids. The germline V and J ends were trimmed by 8 bases and 1 base, with 12 bases remaining between them. The CDR3: CASRLDGSYEQYL. CDR3 DNA: TGTGCCAGCCGACTCGACGGATCCTACGAGCAGTACCTC.

There are many counts of this clonotype. The genes are TRBV6-6 and TRBJ1-1, with D possibly TRBD1 on 5 matching bases. CDR1 is MNHNY, CDR2 SVGAGI, per germline (reference sequence). This CDR3 has 13 amino acids. Trimming took 0 bases from V and 9 from J, leaving 11 bases between them. This CDR3 reads CASSYSELDKAFF. Written as DNA, the CDR3 is TGTGCCAGCAGTTACTCAGAATTGGACAAAGCTTTCTTT.

This clonotype was seen ten or more times. This chain connects TRBV7-2 to TRBJ2-4; D is perhaps TRBD1 (6 bases). This CDR3 spans 16 amino acids. Germline assignment: CDR1 SGHTA and CDR2 FQGNSA. Between the trimmed V and J ends, which lost 5 bases and 1 base, there was a span of 15 bases. For the CDR3, the DNA is TGTGCCAGCAGCATTACAGGGAGATTGGCCAAAAACATTCAGTACTTC. The encoded protein is CASSITGRLAKNIQYF.

This chain joins TRBV7-9 and TRBJ1-1, with a tentative D call TRBD1 (6 bases). This CDR3 comprises 14 residues. Germline CDR1 is SEHNR and CDR2 is FQNEAQ (reference sequence). The germline V and J ends were trimmed by 0 bases and 6 bases, with 11 bases remaining between them. The CDR3 nucleotides are TGTGCCAGCAGCTTAGCGGGGGGCCACGCTGAAGCTTTCTTT. It is translated as CASSLAGGHAEAFF.

J is TRBJ1-6 and V is TRBV9; possible D gene TRBD1, 5 bases. The CDR3 sequence is 15 residues long. Trimming pared 2 bases from V and 7 bases from J, leaving 13 bases between. Looked up from germline, CDR1 is SGDLS and CDR2 is YYNGEE. The CDR3 nucleotides are TGTGCCAGCAGCGTGGGGGGGACGGGGAATTCACCCCTCCACTTT. Its translation is CASSVGGTGNSPLHF.

The sample holds one count of this clonotype. A clone one base away is much larger, so this may be a read error. This chain uses TRBV7-8 with TRBJ2-7, with 16 positions matching TRBD2. V shed 4 bases and J 5 bases; nucleotides not matched to a gene: 2. The germline gives CDR1 SGHVS, CDR2 FQNEAQ. The CDR3 length is 15 residues. In DNA, the CDR3 is TGTGCCAGCAGCTCGGGACTAGCGGGGGGGGACGAGCAGTACTTC. It is translated as CASSSGLAGGDEQYF.

The chain uses TRBV5-4 and TRBJ2-2; 7 bases map to TRBD1. The trim removed 4 bases at V and 0 bases at J, leaving 3 bases unmatched. The length of the CDR3 is 15 residues. The germline gives CDR1 SGHNT, CDR2 YYREEE (reference sequence). The CDR3 reads CASSRDSTNTGELFF. For the CDR3, the DNA is TGTGCCAGCAGCCGGGACAGCACGAACACCGGGGAGCTGTTTTTT.

Only a few counts were recorded for this clonotype. The chain combines TRBV7-8 with TRBJ2-7, with a tentative D call TRBD2 (8 bases). The V gene's germline CDR1 is SGHVS and CDR2 FQNEAQ. The CDR3 has 15 residues. V was trimmed by 3 bases and J by 7 bases, leaving 19 bases between them. The CDR3 here is CASSFFGRGPGEQYF. CDR3 DNA sequence: TGTGCCAGCAGCTTTTTCGGGAGGGGGCCGGGGGAGCAGTACTTC.

This clonotype was seen at least ten times. The CDR3 loop reads CASSRPGRGYEQYF. The DNA for the CDR3 is TGTGCCAGCAGTCGACCGGGACGAGGATACGAGCAGTACTTC. The chain couples TRBV28 to TRBJ2-7; the D call may be TRBD1 or TRBD2 (5 bases each). Germline CDR1 and CDR2: MDHEN and SYDVKM. Deletions cut 5 bases from V and 4 bases from J, with 15 bases between. The CDR3 runs 14 residues.